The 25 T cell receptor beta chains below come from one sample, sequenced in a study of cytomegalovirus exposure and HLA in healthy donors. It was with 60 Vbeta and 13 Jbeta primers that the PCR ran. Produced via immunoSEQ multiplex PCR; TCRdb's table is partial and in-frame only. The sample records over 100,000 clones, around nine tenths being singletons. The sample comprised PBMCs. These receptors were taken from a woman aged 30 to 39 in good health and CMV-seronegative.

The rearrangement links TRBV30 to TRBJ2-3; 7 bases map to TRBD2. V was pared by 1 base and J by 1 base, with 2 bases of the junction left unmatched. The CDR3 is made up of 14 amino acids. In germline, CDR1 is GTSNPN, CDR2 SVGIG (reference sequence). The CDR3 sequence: CAWSDGLGTDTQYF. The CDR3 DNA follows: TGTGCCTGGAGTGACGGACTAGGCACAGATACGCAGTATTTT.

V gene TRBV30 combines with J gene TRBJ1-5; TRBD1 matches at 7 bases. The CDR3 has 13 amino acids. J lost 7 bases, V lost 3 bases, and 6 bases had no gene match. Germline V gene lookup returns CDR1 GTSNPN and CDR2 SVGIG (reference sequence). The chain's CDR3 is CAWSDRAGQPQHF. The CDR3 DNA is TGTGCCTGGAGCGACAGGGCAGGCCAGCCCCAGCATTTT.

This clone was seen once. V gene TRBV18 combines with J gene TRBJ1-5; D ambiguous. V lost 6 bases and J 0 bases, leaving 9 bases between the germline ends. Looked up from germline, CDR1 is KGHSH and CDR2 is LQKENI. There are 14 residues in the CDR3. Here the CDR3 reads CASSPEHSNQPQHF. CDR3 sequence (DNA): TGTGCCAGCTCGCCCGAGCATAGCAATCAGCCCCAGCATTTT.

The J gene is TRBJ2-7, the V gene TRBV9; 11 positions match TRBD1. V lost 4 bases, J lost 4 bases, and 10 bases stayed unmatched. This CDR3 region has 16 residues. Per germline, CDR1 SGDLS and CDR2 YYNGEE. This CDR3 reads CASSPTGTGGSYEQYF. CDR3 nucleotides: TGTGCCAGCAGCCCTACAGGGACAGGGGGTTCGTACGAGCAGTACTTC.

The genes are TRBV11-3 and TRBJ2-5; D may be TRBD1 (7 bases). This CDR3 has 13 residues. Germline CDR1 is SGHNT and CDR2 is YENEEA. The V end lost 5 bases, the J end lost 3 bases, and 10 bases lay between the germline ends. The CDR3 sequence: CASSSRGEETQYF. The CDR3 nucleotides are TGTGCCAGCAGCAGCAGGGGGGAAGAGACCCAGTACTTC. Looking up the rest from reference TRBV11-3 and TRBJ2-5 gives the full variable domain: EAGVVQSPRYKIIEKKQPVAFWCNPISGHNTLYWYLQNLGQGPELLIRYENEEAVDDSQLPKDRFSAERLKGVDSTLKIQPAELGDSAVYLCASSSRGEETQYFGPGTRLLVL.

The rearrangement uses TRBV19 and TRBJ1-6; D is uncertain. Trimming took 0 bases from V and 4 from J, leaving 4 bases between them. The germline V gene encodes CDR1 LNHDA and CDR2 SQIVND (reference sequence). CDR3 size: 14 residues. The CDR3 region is CASSIDSYNSPLHF. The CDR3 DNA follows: TGTGCCAGTAGTATAGACAGTTATAATTCACCCCTCCACTTT.

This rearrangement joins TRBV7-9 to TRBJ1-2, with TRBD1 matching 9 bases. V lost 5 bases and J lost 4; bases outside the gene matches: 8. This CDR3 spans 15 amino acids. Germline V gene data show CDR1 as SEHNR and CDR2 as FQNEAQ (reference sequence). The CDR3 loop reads CASSEGQGFGYGYTF. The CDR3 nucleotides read TGTGCCAGCAGCGAAGGACAGGGGTTCGGCTATGGCTACACCTTC.

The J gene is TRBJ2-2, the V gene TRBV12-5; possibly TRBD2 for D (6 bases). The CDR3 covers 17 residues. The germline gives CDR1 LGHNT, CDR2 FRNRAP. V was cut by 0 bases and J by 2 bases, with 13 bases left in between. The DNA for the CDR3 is TGTGCTAGTGGTTTGGTAATCGGGGACTTTAACACCGGGGAGCTGTTTTTT. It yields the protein CASGLVIGDFNTGELFF.

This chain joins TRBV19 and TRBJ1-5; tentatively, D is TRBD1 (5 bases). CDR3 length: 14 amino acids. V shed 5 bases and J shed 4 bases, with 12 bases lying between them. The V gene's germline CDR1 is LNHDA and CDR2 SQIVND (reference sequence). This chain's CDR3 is CASSQRQINQPQHF. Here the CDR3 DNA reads TGTGCCAGTAGTCAGAGACAGATTAATCAGCCCCAGCATTTT.

CDR3: CASSPSHGWGDTGELFF. The CDR3 DNA sequence: TGTGCCAGCAGCCCCAGCCATGGTTGGGGGGACACCGGGGAGCTGTTTTTT. The chain uses TRBV25-1 and TRBJ2-2; tentative D call: TRBD2 (6 bases). The CDR3 spans 17 residues. Germline CDR1 and CDR2: MGHDK and SYGVNS. Trimming pared 6 bases from V and 3 bases from J, leaving 20 bases between.

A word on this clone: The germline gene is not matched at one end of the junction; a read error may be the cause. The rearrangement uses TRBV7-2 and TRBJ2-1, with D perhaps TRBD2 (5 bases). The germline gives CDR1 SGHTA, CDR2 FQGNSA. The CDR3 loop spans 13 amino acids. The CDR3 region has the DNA TGTGCCGGCAGCGGCGGCGTCTACAATGAGCAGTTCTTC. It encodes CAGSGGVYNEQFF.

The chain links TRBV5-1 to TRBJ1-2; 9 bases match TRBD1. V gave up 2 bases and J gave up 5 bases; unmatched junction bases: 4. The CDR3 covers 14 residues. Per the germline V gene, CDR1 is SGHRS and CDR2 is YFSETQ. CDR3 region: CASSFTGGAYGYTF. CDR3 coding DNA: TGCGCCAGCAGCTTTACAGGGGGCGCATATGGCTACACCTTC.

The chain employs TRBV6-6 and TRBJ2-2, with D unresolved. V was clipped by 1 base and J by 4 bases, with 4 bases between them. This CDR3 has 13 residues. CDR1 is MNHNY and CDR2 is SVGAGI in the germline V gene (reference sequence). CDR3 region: CASSYFSTGELFF. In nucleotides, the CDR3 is TGTGCCAGCAGTTACTTCAGCACCGGGGAGCTGTTTTTT.

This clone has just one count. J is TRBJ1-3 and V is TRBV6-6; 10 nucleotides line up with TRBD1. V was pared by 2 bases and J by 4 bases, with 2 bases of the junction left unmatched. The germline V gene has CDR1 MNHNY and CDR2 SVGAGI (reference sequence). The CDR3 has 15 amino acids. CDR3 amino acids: CASSYGTGEGNTIYF. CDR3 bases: TGTGCCAGCAGTTACGGGACAGGGGAAGGAAACACCATATATTTT.

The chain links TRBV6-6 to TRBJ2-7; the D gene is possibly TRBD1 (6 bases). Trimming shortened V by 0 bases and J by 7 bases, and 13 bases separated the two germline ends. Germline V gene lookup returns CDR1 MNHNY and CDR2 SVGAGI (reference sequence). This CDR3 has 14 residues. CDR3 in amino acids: CASSYSITGQEQYF. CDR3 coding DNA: TGTGCCAGCAGTTACTCAATTACAGGGCAGGAGCAGTACTTC.

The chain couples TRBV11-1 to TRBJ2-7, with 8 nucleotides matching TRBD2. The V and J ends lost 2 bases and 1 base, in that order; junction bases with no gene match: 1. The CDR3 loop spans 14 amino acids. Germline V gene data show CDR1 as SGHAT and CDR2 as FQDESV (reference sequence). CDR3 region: CASSLLAGSYEQYF. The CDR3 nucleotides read TGTGCCAGCAGCTTACTAGCGGGTTCCTACGAGCAGTACTTC.

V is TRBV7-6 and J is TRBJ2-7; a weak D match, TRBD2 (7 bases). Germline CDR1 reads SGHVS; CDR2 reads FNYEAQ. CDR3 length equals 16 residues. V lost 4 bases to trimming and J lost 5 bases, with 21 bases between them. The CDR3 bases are TGTGCCAGCAGCTCCCAAATGGGGGGGGCGGGCCACGAGCAGTACTTC. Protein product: CASSSQMGGAGHEQYF. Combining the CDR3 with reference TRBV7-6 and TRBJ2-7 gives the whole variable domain GAGVSQSPRYKVTKRGQDVALRCDPISGHVSLYWYRQALGQGPEFLTYFNYEAQQDKSGLPNDRFSAERPEGSISTLTIQRTEQRDSAMYRCASSSQMGGAGHEQYFGPGTRLTVT.

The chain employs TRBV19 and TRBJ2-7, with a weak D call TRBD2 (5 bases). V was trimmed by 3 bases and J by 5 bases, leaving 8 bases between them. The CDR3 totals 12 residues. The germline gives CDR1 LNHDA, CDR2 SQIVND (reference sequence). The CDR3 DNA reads TGTGCCAGTAGTATCACGCGGGACGAGCAGTACTTC. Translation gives CASSITRDEQYF.

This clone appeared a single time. CDR3 coding DNA: TGTGCCAGCAGCTTAGAGACAGGTGGTGGCTACGAGCAGTACTTC. It specifies CASSLETGGGYEQYF. V gene TRBV7-8 combines with J gene TRBJ2-7; perhaps TRBD1 as D (6 bases). In germline, CDR1 is SGHVS, CDR2 FQNEAQ. Trimming left V 1 base short and J 3 bases short, with 13 bases between. The length of the CDR3 is 15 residues.

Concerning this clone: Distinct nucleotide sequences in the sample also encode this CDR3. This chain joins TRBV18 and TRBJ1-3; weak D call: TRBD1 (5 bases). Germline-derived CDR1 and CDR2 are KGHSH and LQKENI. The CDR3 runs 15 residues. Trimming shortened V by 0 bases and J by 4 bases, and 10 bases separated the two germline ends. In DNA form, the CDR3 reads TGTGCCAGCTCACCACCTCAGGGCCCGGGAAACACCATATATTTT. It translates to CASSPPQGPGNTIYF.

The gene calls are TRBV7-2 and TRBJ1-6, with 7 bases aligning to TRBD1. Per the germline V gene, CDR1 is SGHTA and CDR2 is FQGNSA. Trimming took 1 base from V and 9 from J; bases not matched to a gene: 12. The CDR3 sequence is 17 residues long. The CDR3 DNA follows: TGTGCCAGCAGCTTAGGAGGGGGACAGTCGTTAGGTTCACCCCTCCACTTT. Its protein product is CASSLGGGQSLGSPLHF. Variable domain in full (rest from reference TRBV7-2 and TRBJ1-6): GAGVSQSPSNKVTEKGKDVELRCDPISGHTALYWYRQSLGQGLEFLIYFQGNSAPDKSGLPSDRFSAERTGGSVSTLTIQRTQQEDSAVYLCASSLGGGQSLGSPLHFGNGTRLTVT.

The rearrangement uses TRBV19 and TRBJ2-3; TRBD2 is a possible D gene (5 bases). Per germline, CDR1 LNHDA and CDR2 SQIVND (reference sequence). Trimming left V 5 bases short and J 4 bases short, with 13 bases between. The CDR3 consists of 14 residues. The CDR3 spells CASSPWTGADTQYF. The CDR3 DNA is TGTGCCAGTAGTCCTTGGACCGGGGCAGATACGCAGTATTTT. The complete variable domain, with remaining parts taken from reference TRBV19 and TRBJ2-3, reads DGGITQSPKYLFRKEGQNVTLSCEQNLNHDAMYWYRQDPGQGLRLIYYSQIVNDFQKGDIAEGYSVSREKKESFPLTVTSAQKNPTAFYLCASSPWTGADTQYFGPGTRLTVL.

The CDR3 protein is CASVVAGGPNYEQYF. The CDR3 nucleotides read TGTGCCAGCGTAGTAGCGGGAGGGCCCAACTACGAGCAGTACTTC. The chain has TRBV7-2 and TRBJ2-7; 11 bases align to TRBD2. Germline V gives CDR1 SGHTA, CDR2 FQGNSA. The CDR3 has 15 residues. V gave up 8 bases and J gave up 3 bases; unmatched junction bases: 9.

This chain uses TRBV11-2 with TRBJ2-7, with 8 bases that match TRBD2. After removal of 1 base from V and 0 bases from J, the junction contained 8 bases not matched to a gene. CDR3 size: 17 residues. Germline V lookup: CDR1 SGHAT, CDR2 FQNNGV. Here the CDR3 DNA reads TGTGCCAGCAGCTTAGGTAGACTAGCGACTGACTCCTACGAGCAGTACTTC. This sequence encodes CASSLGRLATDSYEQYF.

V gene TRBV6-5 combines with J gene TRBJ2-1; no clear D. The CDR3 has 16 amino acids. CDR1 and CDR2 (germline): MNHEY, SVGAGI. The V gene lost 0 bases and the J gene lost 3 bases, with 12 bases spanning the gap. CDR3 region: CASSYSTSSYYNEQFF. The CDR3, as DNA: TGTGCCAGCAGTTACTCGACGAGTAGCTACTACAATGAGCAGTTCTTC.